The 23 T cell receptor beta chains given below trace back to one sample, sequenced in a study of blood T cell repertoires in COVID-19. Using immunoSEQ multiplex PCR, the repertoire was profiled, and TCRdb retains in-frame clones only, with some absent. Here the sample spans 250,000 or so clones, 75% to 90% being singletons. Material: PBMCs or T cells enriched from blood (not recorded which). The receptors derive from a young woman with acute COVID-19.

This sequence joins TRBV14 and TRBJ1-6; TRBD1 matches 7 bases. CDR1 is SGHDN, CDR2 FVKESK, per germline. CDR3 length: 15 amino acids. V lost 4 bases, J lost 6 bases, and 6 bases stayed unmatched. The CDR3, as DNA: TGTGCCAGCAGCCTCGGGGACAGAGTTAATTCACCCCTCCACTTT. This gives the protein CASSLGDRVNSPLHF.

The rearrangement joins TRBV20-1 to TRBJ1-2; D gene uncertain. The CDR3 length is 13 residues. CDR1 is DFQATT and CDR2 is SNEGSKA in the germline V gene (reference sequence). With 3 bases removed from V and 8 bases from J, the gap between germline ends came to 16 bases. The CDR3 DNA reads as TGCAGTGCTAGTGGAGAGAACCCGGGGGGCTACACCTTC. Translating it yields CSASGENPGGYTF.

This chain links TRBV28 with TRBJ1-5; no reliable D call. The V gene lost 11 bases and the J gene lost 6 bases, with 26 bases spanning the gap. The CDR3 loop spans 16 amino acids. Germline V gives CDR1 MDHEN, CDR2 SYDVKM. The CDR3 reads CAAGSAGLDDGQPQHF. The CDR3 DNA sequence: TGTGCCGCCGGATCCGCTGGACTAGACGACGGTCAGCCCCAGCATTTT. Drawing the rest from reference TRBV28 and TRBJ1-5, the complete variable domain is DVKVTQSSRYLVKRTGEKVFLECVQDMDHENMFWYRQDPGLGLRLIYFSYDVKMKEKGDIPEGYSVSREKKERFSLILESASTNQTSMYLCAAGSAGLDDGQPQHFGDGTRLSIL.

This clone appeared once. V and J are TRBV14 and TRBJ1-6, with 7 positions matching TRBD1. Germline values: CDR1 SGHDN, CDR2 FVKESK. The CDR3 sequence is 18 residues long. V shed 3 bases, J shed 7 bases, and the junction held 15 bases outside the gene matches. Written as DNA, the CDR3 is TGTGCCAGCAGCCATAAAAGAGGGGGCGCGAACATAAATTCACCCCTCCACTTT. Its protein is CASSHKRGGANINSPLHF.

The chain is built from TRBV27 and TRBJ2-4, with TRBD1 as a possible D gene (7 bases). The CDR3 has 15 residues. Trimming cost V 5 bases and J 6 bases, with 17 bases left between them. CDR1 is MNHEY and CDR2 is SMNVEV in the germline V gene (reference sequence). The CDR3: CASSVRGTDINIQYF. CDR3 DNA sequence: TGTGCCAGCAGTGTACGGGGGACAGATATAAACATTCAGTACTTC.

The rearrangement uses TRBV18 and TRBJ2-7, with 9 bases lining up with TRBD1. CDR3 size: 15 residues. V lost 2 bases, J lost 3 bases, and 5 bases stayed unmatched. Germline V gene sequence: CDR1 KGHSH, CDR2 LQKENI. This CDR3 reads CASSPIGTGSYEQYF. CDR3 in DNA: TGTGCCAGCTCACCAATTGGGACAGGGAGCTACGAGCAGTACTTC.

This clone was seen just once. This chain connects TRBV27 to TRBJ2-1; D is undetermined. V was trimmed by 6 bases and J by 10 bases, leaving 19 bases between them. The CDR3 contains 14 residues. Germline V gene lookup returns CDR1 MNHEY and CDR2 SMNVEV (reference sequence). The DNA for the CDR3 is TGTGCCAGCAGCCCAAGCCCTGACACGTGGGAGCAGTTCTTC. This codes for CASSPSPDTWEQFF.

This chain links TRBV15 with TRBJ2-1, with TRBD1 matching 9 bases. The germline V gene has CDR1 LNHNV and CDR2 YYDKDF (reference sequence). Trimming removed 0 bases from V and 8 bases from J; junction bases left unmatched: 8. This CDR3 is 16 amino acids long. The CDR3 here is CATSRDRGTGLDEQFF. DNA for the CDR3: TGTGCCACCAGCAGAGATCGAGGGACAGGGCTGGATGAGCAGTTCTTC.

This clone was observed once. This chain's CDR3 is CASHPEGRGQQFF. DNA for the CDR3: TGTGCCAGCCACCCGGAGGGGAGGGGTCAGCAGTTCTTC. The chain is built from TRBV6-5 and TRBJ2-1, with 7 bases lining up with TRBD2. V shed 8 bases and J 11 bases; nucleotides not matched to a gene: 12. Germline CDR1 reads MNHEY; CDR2 reads SVGAGI. This CDR3 contains 13 residues.

A few counts support this clone. The chain joins TRBV11-2 to TRBJ2-2, with D uncertain. V lost 3 bases, J lost 1 base, and 9 bases lay in between. The germline gives CDR1 SGHAT, CDR2 FQNNGV. This CDR3 contains 15 residues. CDR3 region: CASSLSRRNTGELFF. In nucleotides, the CDR3 is TGTGCCAGCAGCTTGTCCAGAAGGAACACCGGGGAGCTGTTTTTT.

This clone has more than one count but fewer than ten. The V gene is TRBV5-4, the J gene TRBJ2-7; TRBD1 matches 7 bases. V lost 3 bases and J lost 6; bases outside the gene matches: 6. The CDR3 totals 13 residues. Germline V gene data show CDR1 as SGHNT and CDR2 as YYREEE (reference sequence). CDR3 protein: CASSWGQGVEQYF. The DNA for the CDR3 is TGTGCCAGCAGCTGGGGGCAGGGGGTCGAGCAGTACTTC.

The V gene is TRBV25-1, the J gene TRBJ1-1; D call uncertain. The CDR3 extends over 14 amino acids. The V end lost 2 bases, the J end lost 6 bases, and 13 bases lay between the germline ends. Germline loops: CDR1 MGHDK, CDR2 SYGVNS. The CDR3 region has the DNA TGTGCCAGCAGTGAAGGATCAGGCTCCGCTGAAGCTTTCTTT. Translation gives CASSEGSGSAEAFF.

The chain combines TRBV19 with TRBJ2-7; 10 nucleotides agree with TRBD2. The germline CDR1 and CDR2 sequences are LNHDA and SQIVND (reference sequence). This CDR3 is 17 amino acids long. Unmatched junction bases numbered 11, after V lost 6 bases and J lost 0 bases. CDR3 region: CASSLAGTSVISYEQYF. DNA for the CDR3: TGTGCCAGTAGCCTTGCCGGGACTAGCGTGATCTCCTACGAGCAGTACTTC. Based on the CDR3 plus reference TRBV19 and TRBJ2-7, the full variable domain is DGGITQSPKYLFRKEGQNVTLSCEQNLNHDAMYWYRQDPGQGLRLIYYSQIVNDFQKGDIAEGYSVSREKKESFPLTVTSAQKNPTAFYLCASSLAGTSVISYEQYFGPGTRLTVT.

The V gene is TRBV7-8, the J gene TRBJ1-6; 9 bases are shared with TRBD1. CDR1 SGHVS and CDR2 FQNEAQ come from the germline V gene. The CDR3 has 15 amino acids. Trimming at V came to 4 bases and at J to 7 bases, leaving 5 bases not matched to a gene. CDR3 sequence: CASSSPDRGNSPLHF. CDR3 nucleotide sequence: TGTGCCAGCAGCTCACCGGACAGGGGCAATTCACCCCTCCACTTT.

This rearrangement joins TRBV19 to TRBJ2-7, with 9 bases lining up with TRBD1. V shed 2 bases and J 6 bases; nucleotides not matched to a gene: 2. The CDR3 is 13 residues long. CDR1 is LNHDA and CDR2 is SQIVND in the germline V gene (reference sequence). CDR3 protein: CASSITGGGEQYF. DNA of the CDR3: TGTGCCAGTAGTATAACAGGGGGCGGCGAGCAGTACTTC.

The chain combines TRBV2 with TRBJ2-2; a possible D gene is TRBD1 (6 bases). V was trimmed by 7 bases and J by 0 bases, leaving 9 bases between them. From germline, CDR1 is SNHLY and CDR2 FYNNEI. The CDR3 consists of 14 residues. CDR3 loop: CASKGDTNTGELFF. CDR3 sequence (DNA): TGTGCCAGCAAGGGGGACACGAACACCGGGGAGCTGTTTTTT.

The chain joins TRBV6-5 to TRBJ2-7; 13 nucleotides line up with TRBD2. The CDR3 runs 15 residues. The germline CDR1 and CDR2 sequences are MNHEY and SVGAGI. Losses at the gene ends were 5 bases for V and 9 bases for J; bases not matched to a gene: 10. The CDR3 sequence is CASSHLGLAGVSQYF. In nucleotides, the CDR3 is TGTGCCAGCAGTCACCTCGGACTAGCGGGAGTTTCGCAGTACTTC.

The CDR3 nucleotides read TGTGCCAGCAGTCGAATAAATAGCGGGAACTACGAGCAGTACTTC. It specifies CASSRINSGNYEQYF. This rearrangement joins TRBV6-2 or TRBV6-3 to TRBJ2-7, with 8 bases fitting TRBD2. The CDR3 has 15 amino acids. V lost 5 bases, J lost 3 bases, and 9 bases stayed unmatched. Germline lookup yields CDR1 MNHEY and CDR2 SVGEGT.

Note on this clone: Other nucleotide sequences from this sample produce the same CDR3. The gene calls are TRBV12-3 or TRBV12-4 and TRBJ2-3; no reliable D call. The CDR3 runs to 11 residues. V shed 3 bases and J shed 6 bases, with 4 bases lying between them. CDR3 region: CASSFADTQYF. The DNA for the CDR3 is TGTGCCAGCAGTTTTGCGGATACGCAGTATTTT.

This rearrangement joins TRBV7-2 to TRBJ2-1; possibly TRBD2 for D (6 bases). Trimming stripped 5 bases from V and 9 bases from J, with 17 bases between. This CDR3 comprises 14 residues. Germline assignment: CDR1 SGHTA and CDR2 FQGNSA. The CDR3 reads CASSARLDRVEQFF. The CDR3 coding sequence is TGTGCCAGCAGCGCCCGACTAGATCGGGTTGAGCAGTTCTTC.

Written as DNA, the CDR3 is TGTGCCAGCAGTTTACTCGGGACAGGGGGCGCGGACACTGAAGCTTTCTTT. Protein product: CASSLLGTGGADTEAFF. The chain uses TRBV28 and TRBJ1-1, with 12 positions matching TRBD1. CDR1 and CDR2 (germline): MDHEN, SYDVKM. The CDR3 has 17 residues. V was clipped by 2 bases and J by 3 bases; unmatched bases: 7. The whole variable domain, filled in from reference TRBV28 and TRBJ1-1, reads DVKVTQSSRYLVKRTGEKVFLECVQDMDHENMFWYRQDPGLGLRLIYFSYDVKMKEKGDIPEGYSVSREKKERFSLILESASTNQTSMYLCASSLLGTGGADTEAFFGQGTRLTVV.

The chain employs TRBV7-3 and TRBJ2-7; 9 bases align to TRBD1. Per germline, CDR1 SGHTA and CDR2 FQGTGA. The CDR3 covers 16 residues. The junction had 12 bases not matched to a gene; V was cut back by 6 bases and J by 3 bases. The chain's CDR3 is CASRIAPGQGHYEQYF. CDR3 bases: TGTGCCAGCAGGATTGCTCCGGGACAGGGACACTACGAGCAGTACTTC.

This chain links TRBV28 with TRBJ2-3, with D possibly matching TRBD2 (6 bases). With 4 bases removed from V and 2 bases from J, the gap between germline ends came to 16 bases. The CDR3 extends over 16 amino acids. Germline CDR1 is MDHEN and CDR2 is SYDVKM. This CDR3 reads CASSSGLLHSTDTQYF. CDR3 sequence (DNA): TGTGCCAGCAGTTCGGGACTTCTACATTCCACAGATACGCAGTATTTT.